This T cell receptor beta chain emerged from a study of blood T cell repertoires in COVID-19. Across the whole study: Acute and convalescent COVID-19 specimens originated in the United States, Italy and Spain. Sources were T cells, B-cell-depleted T cells, or PBMCs; the material itself was cDNA or gDNA.

Original data processing: Using reference gene primer amplification, nucleated cell counts were estimated. This table comes from immunoSEQ multiplex PCR, and its TCRdb copy is limited to in-frame clones, with some not included. V and J calls and clone size come straight from that table; D and trimming were deduced from the DNA. The table records about 220,000 clones, roughly 76% of them present only once. CDR1 is LNHDA, CDR2 SQIVND, per germline (reference sequence). Germline trimming cut 6 bases from V and 6 bases from J; bases unmatched to any gene: 2. This CDR3 spans 14 amino acids. The receptor was derived from a human donor in a cohort sampled during active COVID-19. V is TRBV19 and J is TRBJ2-2; 12 nucleotides match TRBD2. What was sequenced was peripheral blood. The CDR3 loop reads CASSRTSGAGELFF. CDR3 nucleotide sequence: TGTGCCAGTAGCCGGACTAGCGGGGCCGGGGAGCTGTTTTTT.